This T cell receptor (beta chain) comes out of a study of vaccination effects on CD4 cells after COVID-19. Study-level information: BNT162b2 vaccine or mRNA-1273 vaccine was given to participants in two doses.

Notes on the study in general: Only 1 of 255 vaccine-induced clones from healthy vaccinees cross-reacted with common cold coronaviruses. Researchers reported few convalescent patients and no early post-infection timepoints in the study.

Before any sequencing was done, the ViraFEST assay used viral peptide pools to expand antigen-specific CD4+ T cells. Upon completion of about 10 days in culture, CD4+ T cells were isolated. The vaccine recipients had no prior SARS-CoV-2 infection, with negative nucleocapsid antibodies. Every well got a few million PBMC, which were grown with 8.5 to 10 IU/ml IL-2 and approximately 9.7 ug/ml peptides. This clone showed up just once. As yet, its antigen is unknown. CDR3 length equals 13 residues. The V and J ends lost 6 bases and 4 bases respectively, with 9 bases between them. Per the germline V gene, CDR1 is SNHLY and CDR2 is FYNNEI. Clones were read by immunoSEQ multiplex PCR, and TCRdb kept only the in-frame ones, dropping some. The sample contains tens of thousands of clones, 60% to 80% of which appear only once.

The chain links TRBV2 to TRBJ2-2; no definite D call. The sequence derives from a human donor who received a COVID-19 vaccine. Source: CD4+ T cells from PBMCs cultured with HCoV-NL63 spike peptides, taken before COVID-19 vaccination. This CDR3 is CASSPEATGELFF. The DNA of the CDR3 is TGTGCCAGCAGCCCCGAGGCCACCGGGGAGCTGTTTTTT.